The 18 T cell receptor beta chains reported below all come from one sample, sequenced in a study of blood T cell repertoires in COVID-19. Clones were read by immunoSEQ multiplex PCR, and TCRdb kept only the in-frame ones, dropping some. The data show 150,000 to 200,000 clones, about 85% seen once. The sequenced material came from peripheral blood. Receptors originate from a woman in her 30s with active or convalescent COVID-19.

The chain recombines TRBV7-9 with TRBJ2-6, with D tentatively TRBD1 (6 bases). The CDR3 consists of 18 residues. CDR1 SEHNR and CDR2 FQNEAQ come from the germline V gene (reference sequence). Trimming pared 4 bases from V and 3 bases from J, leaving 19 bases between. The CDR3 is CASSSDRGRGFGANVLTF. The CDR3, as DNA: TGTGCCAGCAGCTCAGATCGGGGCAGGGGATTTGGGGCCAACGTCCTGACTTTC.

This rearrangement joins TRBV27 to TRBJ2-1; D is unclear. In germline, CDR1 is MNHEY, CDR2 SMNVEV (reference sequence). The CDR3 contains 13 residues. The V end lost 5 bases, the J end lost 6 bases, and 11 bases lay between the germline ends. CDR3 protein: CASSGRLGNEQFF. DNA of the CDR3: TGTGCCAGCAGTGGTCGACTGGGCAATGAGCAGTTCTTC.

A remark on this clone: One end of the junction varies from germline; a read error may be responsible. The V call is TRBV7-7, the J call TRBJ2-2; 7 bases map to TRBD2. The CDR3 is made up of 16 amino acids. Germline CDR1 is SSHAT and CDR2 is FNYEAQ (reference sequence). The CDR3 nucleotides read TGTGCTAGCAGCCGCAGGAGCGGGATGGGTACCGGGGAGCTGTTTTTT. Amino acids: CASSRRSGMGTGELFF.

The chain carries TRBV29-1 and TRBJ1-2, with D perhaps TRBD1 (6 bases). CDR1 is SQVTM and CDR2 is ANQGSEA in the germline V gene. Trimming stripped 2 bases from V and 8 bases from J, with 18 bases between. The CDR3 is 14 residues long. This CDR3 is CSVEPEGGDYGYTF. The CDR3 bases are TGCAGCGTTGAACCCGAAGGGGGGGATTACGGCTACACCTTC.

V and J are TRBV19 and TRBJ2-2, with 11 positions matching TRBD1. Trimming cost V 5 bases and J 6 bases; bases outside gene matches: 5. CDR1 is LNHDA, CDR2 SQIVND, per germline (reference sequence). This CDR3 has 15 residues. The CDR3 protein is CASSGPGQGAGELFF. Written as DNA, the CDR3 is TGTGCCAGTAGTGGTCCGGGACAGGGGGCCGGGGAGCTGTTTTTT.

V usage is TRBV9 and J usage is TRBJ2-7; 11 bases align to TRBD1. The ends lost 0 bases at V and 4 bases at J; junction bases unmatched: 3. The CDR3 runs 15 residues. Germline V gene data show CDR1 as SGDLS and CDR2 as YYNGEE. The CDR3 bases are TGTGCCAGCAGCGTAGGGACAGGGGGCATTTACGAGCAGTACTTC. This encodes CASSVGTGGIYEQYF.

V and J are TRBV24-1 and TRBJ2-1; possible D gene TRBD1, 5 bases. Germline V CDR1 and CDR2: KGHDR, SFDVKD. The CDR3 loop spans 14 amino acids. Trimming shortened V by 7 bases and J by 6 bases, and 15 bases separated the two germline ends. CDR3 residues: CATRGQGRGNEQFF. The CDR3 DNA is TGTGCCACCAGGGGGCAGGGAAGGGGCAATGAGCAGTTCTTC.

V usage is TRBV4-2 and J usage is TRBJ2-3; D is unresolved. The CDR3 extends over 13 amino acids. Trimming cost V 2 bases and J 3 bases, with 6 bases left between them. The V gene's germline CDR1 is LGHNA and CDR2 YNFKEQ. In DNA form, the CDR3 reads TGTGCCAGCAGCCAACAGACAACAGATACGCAGTATTTT. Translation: CASSQQTTDTQYF.

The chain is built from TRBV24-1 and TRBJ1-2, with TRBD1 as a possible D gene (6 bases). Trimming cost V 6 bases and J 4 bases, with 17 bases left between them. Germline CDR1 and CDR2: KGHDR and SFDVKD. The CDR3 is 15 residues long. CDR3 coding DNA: TGTGCCACCAGTTGGGACACCTCCCTATGCTATGGCTACACCTTC. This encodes CATSWDTSLCYGYTF.

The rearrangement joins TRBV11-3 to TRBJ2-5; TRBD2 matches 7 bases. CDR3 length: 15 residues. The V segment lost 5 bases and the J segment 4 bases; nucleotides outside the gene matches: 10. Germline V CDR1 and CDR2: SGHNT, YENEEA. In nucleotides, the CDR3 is TGTGCCAGCAGCCCGAGGGTTGGGGGGGGAGAGACCCAGTACTTC. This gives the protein CASSPRVGGGETQYF.

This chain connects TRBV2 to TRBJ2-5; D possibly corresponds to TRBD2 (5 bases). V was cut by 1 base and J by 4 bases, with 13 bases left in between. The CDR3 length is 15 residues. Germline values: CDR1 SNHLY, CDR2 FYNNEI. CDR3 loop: CASSEEGGWGETQYF. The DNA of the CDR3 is TGTGCCAGCAGTGAAGAGGGCGGGTGGGGAGAGACCCAGTACTTC.

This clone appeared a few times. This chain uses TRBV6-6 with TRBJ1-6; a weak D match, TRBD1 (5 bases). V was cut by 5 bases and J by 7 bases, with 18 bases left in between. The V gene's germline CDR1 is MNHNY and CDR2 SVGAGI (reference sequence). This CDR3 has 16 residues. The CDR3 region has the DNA TGTGCCAGCAGTCATTCCGGGGGGGATAAGAATTCACCCCTCCACTTT. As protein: CASSHSGGDKNSPLHF.

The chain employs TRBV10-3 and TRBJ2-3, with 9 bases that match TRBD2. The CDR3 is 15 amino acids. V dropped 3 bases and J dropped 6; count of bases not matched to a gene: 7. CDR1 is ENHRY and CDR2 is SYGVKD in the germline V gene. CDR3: CAISDWTSAGDTQYF. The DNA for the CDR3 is TGTGCCATCAGTGACTGGACTAGCGCTGGGGATACGCAGTATTTT.

DNA of the CDR3: TGTGCCAGCTCAAAGCCGGGACAGGGAGACTACGAGCAGTACTTC. Encoded protein: CASSKPGQGDYEQYF. The V and J genes are TRBV18 and TRBJ2-7; TRBD1 matches 9 bases. This CDR3 is built from 15 residues. Trimming at V came to 5 bases and at J to 3 bases, leaving 8 bases not matched to a gene. Germline-derived CDR1 and CDR2 are KGHSH and LQKENI.

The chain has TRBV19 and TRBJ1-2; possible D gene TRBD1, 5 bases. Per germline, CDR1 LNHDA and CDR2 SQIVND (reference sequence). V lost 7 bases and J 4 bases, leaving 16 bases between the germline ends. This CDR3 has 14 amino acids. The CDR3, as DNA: TGTGCCAGTACCATGTGGGGGGTAAGCTATGGCTACACCTTC. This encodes CASTMWGVSYGYTF.

CDR3: CASSRGRDWENEKLFF. In DNA, the CDR3 is TGTGCCAGCAGCCGGGGGAGGGATTGGGAAAATGAAAAACTGTTTTTT. V gene TRBV11-2 combines with J gene TRBJ1-4, with D possibly matching TRBD1 (5 bases). This CDR3 region has 16 residues. Germline V gene sequence: CDR1 SGHAT, CDR2 FQNNGV. V was clipped by 5 bases and J by 5 bases, with 18 bases between them.

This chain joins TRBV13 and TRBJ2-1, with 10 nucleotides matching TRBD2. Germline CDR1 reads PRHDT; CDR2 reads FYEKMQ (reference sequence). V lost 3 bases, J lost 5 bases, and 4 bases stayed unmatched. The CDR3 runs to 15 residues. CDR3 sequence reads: CASSLPGLAHNEQFF. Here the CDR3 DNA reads TGTGCCAGCAGCTTGCCGGGACTAGCGCACAATGAGCAGTTCTTC.

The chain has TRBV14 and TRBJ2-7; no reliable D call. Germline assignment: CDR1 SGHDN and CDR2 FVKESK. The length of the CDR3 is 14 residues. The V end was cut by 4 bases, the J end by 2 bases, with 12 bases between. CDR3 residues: CASSRWRNPYEQYF. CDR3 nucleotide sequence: TGTGCCAGCAGCCGCTGGCGGAATCCCTACGAGCAGTACTTC.